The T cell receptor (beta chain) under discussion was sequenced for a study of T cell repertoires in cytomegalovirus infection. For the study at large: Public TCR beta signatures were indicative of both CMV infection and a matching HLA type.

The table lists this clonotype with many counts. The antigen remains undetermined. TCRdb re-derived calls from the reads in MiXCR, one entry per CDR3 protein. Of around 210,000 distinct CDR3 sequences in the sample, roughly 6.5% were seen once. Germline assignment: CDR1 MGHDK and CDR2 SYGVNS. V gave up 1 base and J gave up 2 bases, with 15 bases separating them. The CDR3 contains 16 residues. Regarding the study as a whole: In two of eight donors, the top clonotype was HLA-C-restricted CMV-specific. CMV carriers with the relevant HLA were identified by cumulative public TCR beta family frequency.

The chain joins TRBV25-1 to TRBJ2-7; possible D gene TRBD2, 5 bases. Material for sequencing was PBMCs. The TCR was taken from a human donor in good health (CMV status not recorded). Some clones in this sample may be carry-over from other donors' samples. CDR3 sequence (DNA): TGTGCCAGCAGTGAATCCCCGGGCGAGAGGGCCTACGAGCAGTACTTC. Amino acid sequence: CASSESPGERAYEQYF.